A single TCR beta chain is shown here with its context. The antigen remains undetermined. CDR3 size: 19 residues. In germline, CDR1 is DFQATT, CDR2 SNEGSKA (reference sequence). Trimming removed 3 bases from V and 5 bases from J; junction bases left unmatched: 18. 5'RACE with 10-nucleotide random UMIs produced the cDNA. TCRdb redid the calling of the 5' RACE reads with MiXCR, one entry per CDR3 protein. The sample has 81,000 or so distinct CDR3 sequences; 5% to 6% are singletons. This entry belongs to a study of neurological immune-mediated disorders. General study findings and limits: None of the CDR3 amino acid sequences of expanded clones were shared across subjects, and this suggested private repertoires in all groups.

J is TRBJ2-1 and V is TRBV20-1, with 11 bases fitting TRBD2. The receptor was derived from a woman younger than 45 with multiple sclerosis. The sequencing input was PBMCs. The DNA for the CDR3 is TGCAGTGCTAGGGTCGCACTAGCGGGAGTTCCTCGTAGCAACAATGAGCAGTTCTTC. Its protein product is CSARVALAGVPRSNNEQFF.